This TCR beta chain was observed in a study of CD8 T cells in Susac syndrome (dated by TCRdb to about 2019). For the wider study: Of the Susac syndrome patients who were sequenced, about six had clinically active disease and roughly eight were in clinical remission. Susac syndrome patients were therapy-naive, on corticosteroids (some also receiving IVIg), or on IVIg alone at blood withdrawal. Whether CD8+ T cell activation and differentiation in Susac syndrome was antigen driven was tested using repertoire sequencing. Beyond this particular receptor, the publication reports: In patients with Susac syndrome, the CD4+ T cell repertoire showed no detectable clonal expansion. The study acknowledged that relatively few individuals were included in the TCR sequencing and HLA analysis.

High-throughput TCR beta sequencing profiled peripheral blood CD8+ and CD4+ T cells from healthy donors, Susac syndrome patients and multiple sclerosis patients. Recently defined diagnostic criteria for definite or probable disease were met by the Susac syndrome patients. Bulk CD8+ and CD4+ T cells were purified by magnetic negative isolation, while CD8+ TEMRA cells were enriched using FACS. Blood was collected in EDTA tubes and processed within 24 hours, with PBMCs isolated through density gradient centrifugation. PBMCs intended for TCR sequencing were frozen in liquid nitrogen and were later thawed in a 37 degrees C water bath. The sorted or isolated CD4+, CD8+ and CD8+ TEMRA cells reached a purity of at least 90%. RNA was extracted using the RNeasy kit, and roughly 0.45 to 1 ug of the RNA was reverse transcribed with random hexamers. TCR beta CDR3 regions were amplified with the immunoSEQ multiplex PCR assay covering 54 Vbeta and 13 Jbeta segments. To correct PCR amplification bias, a synthetic template baseline was used for both primer optimization and computational correction. Per the original workflow: Only productive sequences were kept, with reads annotated to V, D and J genes according to IMGT and analyzed in immunoSEQ Analyzer. Clonality was computed as one minus Shannon entropy normalized by log2 of the number of productive unique sequences. For each patient and control, public and private clones were evaluated among the 100 most prevalent clones. Clones were defined as Susac-specific when absent from the healthy and MS cohorts, from approximately 1,100 published viral clones and from other ImmuneACCESS disease sequences. Starting from the raw public reads, TCRdb applied fastp trimming at Q25, assembled clones with MiXCR and retained in-frame beta chains. Records with the same CDR3 protein are collapsed into one entry carrying the most frequent genes and DNA. What appears here as the V and J calls and clone size reflects TCRdb's work, not the paper's. This sample is represented by 150,000 to 200,000 distinct CDR3 sequences; 90% to 95% of them were singletons. The ten largest clones represent roughly 0.087% of the sample.

About this clonotype itself: The antigen this receptor binds is unknown. Base-call qualities are not available, and no considerably larger clone is one nucleotide away.

Source material: CD4+ T cells from PBMCs. This TCR was sampled from a human donor with Susac syndrome.

This receptor carries the CDR3 CASSGTSTQFF. The nucleotide sequence reads as follows: TGTGCCAGCAGTGGGACTAGCACGCAGTTCTTC. The chain is made from TRBV6-5 and TRBJ2-1; 9 central nucleotides agree with TRBD2. Measured from the cysteine to the phenylalanine, the CDR3 is 11 residues long. Of the read, only the CDR3 DNA is kept; its 33 bases are in frame from base 1. Looking up the germline V gene yields CDR1 MNHEY and CDR2 SVGAGI. Germline trimming: 5 bases from V, 12 bases from J; junction bases outside gene matches: 2.